This paragraph reports one TCR beta chain. The sample comes from a study of blood T cell repertoires in COVID-19. The CDR3 has 14 amino acids. CDR1 is LNHDA and CDR2 is SQIVND in the germline V gene (reference sequence). Germline trimming cut 6 bases from V and 8 bases from J; bases unmatched to any gene: 12. TCRdb's copy holds only in-frame clones and misses some; the assay was immunoSEQ multiplex PCR. The data show about 200,000 clones, 65% to 85% seen once. In terms of age and location, participants ranged from roughly 18 to 89 years and lived in about two dozen US areas. Membership in each cohort depended on participant-reported clinical history. Resolution of symptoms, clearance, or two negative PCRs was present in recovered Cohort 3 donors.

Material for sequencing was PBMCs or T cells enriched from blood (not recorded which). This TCR was recovered from a man between 40 and 49 years old who had recovered from COVID-19. The V gene is TRBV19, the J gene TRBJ1-1, with 7 bases that match TRBD1. The CDR3 DNA reads as TGTGCCAGTAGCAAGGCGGACAGGCCTACAGAAGCTTTCTTT. Protein sequence: CASSKADRPTEAFF.